This T cell receptor beta chain was sequenced for a study of T cells expressing NK-cell markers. In the study overall: Sorted CD3+CD56-NKG2C+, CD3+CD56+NKG2C+ and CD3+CD56+NKG2C- T cells supplied the TCR beta repertoires. Study-level results: Dominant NKG2C+ clonotypes in a handful of donors made up about 1.0-7.5% of CD8+ T cells. For four donors, these clonotypes were likewise the leading ones in the CD3+CD56-NKG2C+ fraction.

Comment on this clonotype: Its specificity is not known.

For TCR beta, cDNA was produced by 5'RACE template switching with UMIs. Using the 5' RACE reads, TCRdb records one entry per CDR3 protein without DNA. This table holds 500,000 to 600,000 distinct CDR3 sequences. Material for sequencing was blood T cells: a sorted CD56 or NKG2C T cell subset, CD4+ or CD8+ T cells, or bulk PBMC T cells (not recorded which). The source of this sequence is a young man in good health.

CDR3 sequence: CASGSPIRETQYF. The rearrangement uses TRBV12-5 and TRBJ2-5. The CDR3 has 13 residues. Germline V gene sequence: CDR1 LGHNT, CDR2 FRNRAP. The whole variable domain, filled in from reference TRBV12-5 and TRBJ2-5, reads DARVTQTPRHKVTEMGQEVTMRCQPILGHNTVFWYRQTMMQGLELLAYFRNRAPLDDSGMPKDRFSAEMPDATLATLKIQPSEPRDSAVYFCASGSPIRETQYFGPGTRLLVL.